This TCR beta chain appears in the sequencing data of a study of shared clonotypes between healthy human individuals. The assay was immunoSEQ multiplex PCR, and TCRdb's table has in-frame clones only and misses some. The table includes about 1 million clones, approximately 76% detected once. The length of the CDR3 is 13 residues. The V call is TRBV1, the J call TRBJ1-2. TRBV1 is described as a pseudogene. This receptor was taken from a young man in good health. The sample comprised memory CD4+ T cells sorted from blood. The subset is: CD45RA-negative fraction. Here the CDR3 reads CTSSQVGGYGYTF. The DNA of the CDR3 is TGCACCAGCAGCCAAGTTGGAGGCTATGGCTACACCTTC.